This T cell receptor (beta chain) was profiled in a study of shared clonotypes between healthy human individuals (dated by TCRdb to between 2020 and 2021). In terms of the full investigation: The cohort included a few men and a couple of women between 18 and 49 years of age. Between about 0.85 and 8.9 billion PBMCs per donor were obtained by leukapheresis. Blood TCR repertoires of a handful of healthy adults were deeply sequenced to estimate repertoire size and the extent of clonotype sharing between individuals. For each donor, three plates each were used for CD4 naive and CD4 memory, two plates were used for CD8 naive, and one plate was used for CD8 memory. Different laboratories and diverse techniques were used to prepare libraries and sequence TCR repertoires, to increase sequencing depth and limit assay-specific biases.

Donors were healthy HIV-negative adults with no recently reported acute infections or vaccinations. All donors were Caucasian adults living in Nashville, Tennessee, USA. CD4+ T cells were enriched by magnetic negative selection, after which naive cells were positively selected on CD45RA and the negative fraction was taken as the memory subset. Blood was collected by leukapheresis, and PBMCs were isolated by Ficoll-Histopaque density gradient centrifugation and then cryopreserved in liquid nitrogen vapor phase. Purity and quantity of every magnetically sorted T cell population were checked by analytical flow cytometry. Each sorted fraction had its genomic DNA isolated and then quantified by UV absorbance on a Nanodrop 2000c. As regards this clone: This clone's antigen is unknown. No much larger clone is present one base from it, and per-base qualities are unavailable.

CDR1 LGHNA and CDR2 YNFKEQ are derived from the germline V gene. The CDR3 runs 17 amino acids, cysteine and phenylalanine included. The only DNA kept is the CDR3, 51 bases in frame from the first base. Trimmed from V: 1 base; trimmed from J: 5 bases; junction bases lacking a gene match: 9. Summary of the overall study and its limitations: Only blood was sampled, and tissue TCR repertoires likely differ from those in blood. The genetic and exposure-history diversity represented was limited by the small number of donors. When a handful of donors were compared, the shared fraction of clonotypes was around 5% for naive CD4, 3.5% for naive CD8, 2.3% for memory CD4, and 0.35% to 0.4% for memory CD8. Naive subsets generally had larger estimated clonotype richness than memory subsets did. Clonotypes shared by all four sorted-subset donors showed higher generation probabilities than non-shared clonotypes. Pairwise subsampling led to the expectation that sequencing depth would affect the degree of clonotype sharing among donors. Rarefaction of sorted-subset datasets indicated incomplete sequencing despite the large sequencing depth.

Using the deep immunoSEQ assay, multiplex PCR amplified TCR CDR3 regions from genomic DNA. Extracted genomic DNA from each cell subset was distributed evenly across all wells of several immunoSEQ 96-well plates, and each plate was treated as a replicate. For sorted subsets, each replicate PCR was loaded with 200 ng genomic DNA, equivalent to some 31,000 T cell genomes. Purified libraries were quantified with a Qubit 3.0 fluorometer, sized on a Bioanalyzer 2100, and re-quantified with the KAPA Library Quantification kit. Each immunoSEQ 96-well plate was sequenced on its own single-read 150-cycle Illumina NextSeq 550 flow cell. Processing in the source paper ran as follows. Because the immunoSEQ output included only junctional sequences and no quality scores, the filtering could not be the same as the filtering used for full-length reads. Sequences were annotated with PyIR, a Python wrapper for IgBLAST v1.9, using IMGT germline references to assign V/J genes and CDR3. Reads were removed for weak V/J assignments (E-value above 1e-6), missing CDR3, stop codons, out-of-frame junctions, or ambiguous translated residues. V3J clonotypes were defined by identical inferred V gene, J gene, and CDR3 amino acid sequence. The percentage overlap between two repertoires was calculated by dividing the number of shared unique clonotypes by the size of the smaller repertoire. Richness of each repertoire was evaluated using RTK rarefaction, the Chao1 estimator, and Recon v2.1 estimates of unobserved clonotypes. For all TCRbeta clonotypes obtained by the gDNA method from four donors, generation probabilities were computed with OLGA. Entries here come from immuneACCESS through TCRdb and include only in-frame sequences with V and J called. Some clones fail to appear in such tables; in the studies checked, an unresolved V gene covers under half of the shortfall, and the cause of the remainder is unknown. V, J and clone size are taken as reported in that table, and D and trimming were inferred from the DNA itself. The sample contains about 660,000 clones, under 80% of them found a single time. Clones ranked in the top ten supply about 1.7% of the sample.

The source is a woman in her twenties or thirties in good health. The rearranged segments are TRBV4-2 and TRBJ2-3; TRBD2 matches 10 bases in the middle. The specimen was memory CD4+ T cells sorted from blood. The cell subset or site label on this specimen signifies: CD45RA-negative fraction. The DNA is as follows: TGTGCCAGCAGCCAAGGATCAACTAGCGGGACGGGAGATACGCAGTATTTT. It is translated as CASSQGSTSGTGDTQYF.